Presented here are 8 T cell receptor beta chains from one specimen sequenced in a study of T cells in Graves' hyperthyroidism and ophthalmopathy. It was RNA transcripts that yielded the amplified TCR beta CDR3 regions. The HTBI primer set drove a first-round RT-PCR of the TCR CDR3. MiXCR was run by TCRdb on the multiplex PCR reads, yielding one entry per CDR3 protein. The table includes 300,000 to 400,000 distinct CDR3 sequences, over 20% detected once. What was sequenced was blood. Source of these receptors: a woman in her fifties or sixties with Graves' hyperthyroidism.

This clonotype appeared many times. This sequence joins TRBV5-1 and TRBJ2-1, with 14 bases identical to TRBD2. From germline, CDR1 is SGHRS and CDR2 YFSETQ. This CDR3 is 15 amino acids long. The V segment lost 4 bases and the J segment 7 bases; nucleotides outside the gene matches: 4. The CDR3 DNA is TGCGCCAGCAGCCCCGGGACTAGCGGGAGAAATGAGCAGTTCTTC. Its protein product is CASSPGTSGRNEQFF.

This clonotype was counted ten times or more. The chain employs TRBV20-1 and TRBJ2-2, with 9 bases aligning to TRBD1. Germline V lookup: CDR1 DFQATT, CDR2 SNEGSKA (reference sequence). Trimming at V came to 3 bases and at J to 4 bases, leaving 6 bases not matched to a gene. The CDR3 is 15 residues long. In nucleotides, the CDR3 is TGCAGTGCTAGGGACAGGGGATGGGGCACCGGGGAGCTGTTTTTT. Its protein product is CSARDRGWGTGELFF.

This chain connects TRBV20-1 to TRBJ2-7; D is undetermined. The V end lost 3 bases, the J end lost 5 bases, and 5 bases lay between the germline ends. The CDR3 spans 10 residues. The germline V gene has CDR1 DFQATT and CDR2 SNEGSKA (reference sequence). The CDR3 region has the DNA TGCAGTGCTAGCGACCACGAGCAGTACTTC. Protein sequence: CSASDHEQYF.

This clonotype was counted only a few times. The CDR3 region has the DNA TGTGCCAGCTCACCACCGTGGGATTGGGGGACAGGGGGTAATGAGCAGTTCTTC. As protein: CASSPPWDWGTGGNEQFF. This chain uses TRBV18 with TRBJ2-1; 11 positions match TRBD1. Germline lookup yields CDR1 KGHSH and CDR2 LQKENI. The ends lost 0 bases at V and 7 bases at J; junction bases unmatched: 11. CDR3 length equals 18 residues. The whole variable domain, remainder taken from reference TRBV18 and TRBJ2-1, is NAGVMQNPRHLVRRRGQEARLRCSPMKGHSHVYWYRQLPEEGLKFMVYLQKENIIDESGMPKERFSAEFPKEGPSILRIQQVVRGDSAAYFCASSPPWDWGTGGNEQFFGPGTRLTVL.

Ten or more counts support this clonotype. The chain has TRBV20-1 and TRBJ1-5; 11 bases are shared with TRBD1. V dropped 1 base and J dropped 6; count of bases not matched to a gene: 8. CDR3 length equals 16 residues. Germline CDR1 reads DFQATT; CDR2 reads SNEGSKA (reference sequence). The CDR3 spells CSARATGTGGGQPQHF. In DNA, the CDR3 is TGCAGTGCTAGAGCAACCGGGACAGGGGGTGGTCAGCCCCAGCATTTT.

In its sample, this clonotype was seen many times. The chain uses TRBV19 and TRBJ2-1, with D tentatively TRBD1 or TRBD2 (6 bases each). Germline CDR1 reads LNHDA; CDR2 reads SQIVND (reference sequence). The ends were cut back, 5 bases at V and 8 bases at J, with 13 bases in the middle. The CDR3 contains 13 residues. The CDR3 loop is CASSHRGRDEQFF. CDR3 nucleotide sequence: TGTGCCAGTAGTCACCGGGGGCGAGATGAGCAGTTCTTC. Full variable domain (remainder filled in from reference TRBV19 and TRBJ2-1): DGGITQSPKYLFRKEGQNVTLSCEQNLNHDAMYWYRQDPGQGLRLIYYSQIVNDFQKGDIAEGYSVSREKKESFPLTVTSAQKNPTAFYLCASSHRGRDEQFFGPGTRLTVL.

In its sample, this clonotype was seen many times. This chain uses TRBV29-1 with TRBJ2-5; 10 nucleotides line up with TRBD1. Germline CDR1 reads SQVTM; CDR2 reads ANQGSEA. Trimming cost V 6 bases and J 4 bases; bases outside gene matches: 8. CDR3 size: 14 residues. The CDR3, as DNA: TGCAGCGTCGGACAGGGGGTGTTCACAGAGACCCAGTACTTC. Protein: CSVGQGVFTETQYF.

The rearrangement links TRBV15 to TRBJ2-1, with a tentative D call TRBD2 (7 bases). The V gene lost 8 bases and the J gene lost 9 bases, with 20 bases spanning the gap. CDR1 is LNHNV and CDR2 is YYDKDF in the germline V gene (reference sequence). This CDR3 has 14 amino acids. The CDR3 nucleotides read TGTGCCACCGCTCTCCGTGGGGGGGCAGGTGAGCAGTTCTTC. Protein sequence: CATALRGGAGEQFF.